Each of the 2 T cell receptor beta chains below was sequenced from the same sample in a study of early T cells in non-severe SARS-CoV-2 infection. TCRdb ran MiXCR on the 5' RACE reads and lists one entry per CDR3 protein. This sample yields roughly 34,000 distinct CDR3 sequences, of which approximately 5% are seen a single time; 7.5% to 10% belongs to the top ten. Sequenced: whole blood. The receptors come from an adult who was a healthcare worker with PCR-confirmed SARS-CoV-2 infection or an uninfected control (not recorded which).

CDR3 amino acids: CSANLAGALYEQYF. The CDR3 DNA sequence: TGCAGTGCTAATCTAGCGGGGGCACTCTACGAGCAGTACTTC. The chain has TRBV20-1 and TRBJ2-7; 10 nucleotides match TRBD2. CDR1 DFQATT and CDR2 SNEGSKA come from the germline V gene (reference sequence). V was pared by 4 bases and J by 3 bases, with 6 bases of the junction left unmatched. The CDR3 covers 14 residues.

The gene calls are TRBV12-2 and TRBJ1-6. TRBV12-2 has pseudogene status. This CDR3 has 18 residues. The CDR3 DNA reads TGTGCAAGTCGCTCCGAGTTGACTCCAAGCTCCTATAATTCACCCCTCCACTTT. This encodes CASRSELTPSSYNSPLHF.